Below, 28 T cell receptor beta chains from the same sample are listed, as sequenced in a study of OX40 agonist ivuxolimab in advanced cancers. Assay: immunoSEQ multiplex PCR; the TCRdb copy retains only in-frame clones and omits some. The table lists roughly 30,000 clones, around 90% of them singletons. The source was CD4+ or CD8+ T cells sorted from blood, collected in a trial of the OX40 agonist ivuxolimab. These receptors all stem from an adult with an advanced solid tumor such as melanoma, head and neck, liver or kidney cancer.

The CDR3 protein is CASSLGARGNTIYF. The CDR3 coding sequence is TGTGCCAGCAGCTTAGGGGCGCGAGGAAACACCATATATTTT. The chain is built from TRBV11-1 and TRBJ1-3, with no clear D. Germline loops: CDR1 SGHAT, CDR2 FQDESV (reference sequence). Trimming pared 1 base from V and 4 bases from J, leaving 8 bases between. The CDR3 is 14 residues long.

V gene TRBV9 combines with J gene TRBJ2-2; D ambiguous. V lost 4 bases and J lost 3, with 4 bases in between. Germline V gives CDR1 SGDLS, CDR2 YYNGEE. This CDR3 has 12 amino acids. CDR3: CASSPDTGELFF. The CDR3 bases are TGTGCCAGCAGCCCCGACACCGGGGAGCTGTTTTTT.

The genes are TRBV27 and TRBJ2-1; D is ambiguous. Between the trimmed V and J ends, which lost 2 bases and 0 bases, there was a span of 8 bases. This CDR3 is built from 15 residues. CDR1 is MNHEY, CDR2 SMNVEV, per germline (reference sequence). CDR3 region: CASSLRSVSYNEQFF. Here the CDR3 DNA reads TGTGCCAGCAGTTTAAGGAGTGTCTCCTACAATGAGCAGTTCTTC.

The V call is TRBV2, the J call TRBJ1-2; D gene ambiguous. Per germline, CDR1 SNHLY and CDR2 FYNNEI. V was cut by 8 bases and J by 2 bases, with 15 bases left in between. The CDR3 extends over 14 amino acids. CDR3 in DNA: TGTGCCAGCGGCCGAGTGGTGTTCAACTATGGCTACACCTTC. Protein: CASGRVVFNYGYTF. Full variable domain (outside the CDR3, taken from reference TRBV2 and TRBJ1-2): EPEVTQTPSHQVTQMGQEVILRCVPISNHLYFYWYRQILGQKVEFLVSFYNNEISEKSEIFDDQFSVERPDGSNFTLKIRSTKLEDSAMYFCASGRVVFNYGYTFGSGTRLTVV.

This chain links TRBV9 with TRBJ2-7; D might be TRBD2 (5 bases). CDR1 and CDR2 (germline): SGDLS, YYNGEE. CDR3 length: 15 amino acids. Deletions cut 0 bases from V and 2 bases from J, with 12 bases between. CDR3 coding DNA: TGTGCCAGCAGCGTAGGAGCGGATAGAACCTACGAGCAGTACTTC. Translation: CASSVGADRTYEQYF. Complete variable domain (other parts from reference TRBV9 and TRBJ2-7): DSGVTQTPKHLITATGQRVTLRCSPRSGDLSVYWYQQSLDQGLQFLIQYYNGEERAKGNILERFSAQQFPDLHSELNLSSLELGDSALYFCASSVGADRTYEQYFGPGTRLTVT.

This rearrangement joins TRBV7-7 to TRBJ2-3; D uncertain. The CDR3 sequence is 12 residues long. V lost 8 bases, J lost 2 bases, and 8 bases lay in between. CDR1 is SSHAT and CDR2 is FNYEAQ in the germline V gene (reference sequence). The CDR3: CASLTNTDTQYF. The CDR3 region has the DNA TGTGCCAGCCTGACCAACACAGATACGCAGTATTTT.

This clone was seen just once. CDR3 protein: CSVLAANTGELFF. The CDR3 nucleotides are TGCAGCGTTCTAGCGGCAAACACCGGGGAGCTGTTTTTT. The gene calls are TRBV29-1 and TRBJ2-2, with 7 nucleotides matching TRBD2. The length of the CDR3 is 13 residues. V trimming: 5 bases; J trimming: 2 bases; junction bases outside the gene matches: 2. Germline values: CDR1 SQVTM, CDR2 ANQGSEA.

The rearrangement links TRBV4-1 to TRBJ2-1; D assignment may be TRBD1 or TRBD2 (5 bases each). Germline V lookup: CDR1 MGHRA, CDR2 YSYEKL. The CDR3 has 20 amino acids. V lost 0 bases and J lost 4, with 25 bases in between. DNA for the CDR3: TGCGCCAGCAGCCAAGACGGGGAACGGTTAGACAGTATACCTTACAATGAGCAGTTCTTC. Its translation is CASSQDGERLDSIPYNEQFF.

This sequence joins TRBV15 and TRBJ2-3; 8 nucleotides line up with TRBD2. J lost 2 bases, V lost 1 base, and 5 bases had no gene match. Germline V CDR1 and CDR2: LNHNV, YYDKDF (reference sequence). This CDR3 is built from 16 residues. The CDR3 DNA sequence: TGTGCCACCAGCAGAGGGGGGCGGGAGGCCACAGATACGCAGTATTTT. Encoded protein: CATSRGGREATDTQYF.

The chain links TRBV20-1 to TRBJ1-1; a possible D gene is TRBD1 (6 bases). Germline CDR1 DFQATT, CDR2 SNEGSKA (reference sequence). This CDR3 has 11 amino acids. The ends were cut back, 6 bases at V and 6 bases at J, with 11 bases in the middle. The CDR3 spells CSADQGPEAFF. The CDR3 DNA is TGCAGTGCGGATCAGGGGCCTGAAGCTTTCTTT.

CDR3 in amino acids: CASSYGTGGMYTQYF. The CDR3 DNA reads as TGTGCCAGCAGCTACGGGACAGGGGGAATGTATACGCAGTATTTT. The V call is TRBV13, the J call TRBJ2-3, with TRBD1 identical over 11 bases. CDR3 length equals 15 residues. Germline CDR1 and CDR2: PRHDT and FYEKMQ (reference sequence). The trim removed 4 bases at V and 7 bases at J, leaving 7 bases unmatched.

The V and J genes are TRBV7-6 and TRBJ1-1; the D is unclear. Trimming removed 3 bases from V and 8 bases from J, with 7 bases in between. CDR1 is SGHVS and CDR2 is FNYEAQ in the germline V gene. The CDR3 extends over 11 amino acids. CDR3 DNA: TGTGCCAGCAGCTTGAGGCAAGAAGCTTTCTTT. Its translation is CASSLRQEAFF.

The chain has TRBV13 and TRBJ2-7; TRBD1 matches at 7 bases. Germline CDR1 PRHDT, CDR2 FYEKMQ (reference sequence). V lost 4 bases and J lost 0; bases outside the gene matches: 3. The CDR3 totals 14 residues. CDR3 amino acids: CASSSDRASYEQYF. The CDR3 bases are TGTGCCAGCAGCTCCGACAGGGCCTCCTACGAGCAGTACTTC.

CDR3 sequence reads: CASSFRADEQFF. The DNA for the CDR3 is TGTGCCAGCAGCTTCCGAGCGGATGAGCAGTTCTTC. The genes are TRBV7-9 and TRBJ2-1; weak D call: TRBD2 (5 bases). The CDR3 totals 12 residues. Trimming pared 3 bases from V and 8 bases from J, leaving 8 bases between. Germline CDR1 and CDR2: SEHNR and FQNEAQ (reference sequence).

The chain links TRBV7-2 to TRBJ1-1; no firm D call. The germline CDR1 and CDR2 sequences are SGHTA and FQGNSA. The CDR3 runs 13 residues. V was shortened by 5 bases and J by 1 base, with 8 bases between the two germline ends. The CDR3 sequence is CASSRMRNTEAFF. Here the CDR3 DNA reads TGTGCCAGCAGCCGTATGCGGAACACTGAAGCTTTCTTT.

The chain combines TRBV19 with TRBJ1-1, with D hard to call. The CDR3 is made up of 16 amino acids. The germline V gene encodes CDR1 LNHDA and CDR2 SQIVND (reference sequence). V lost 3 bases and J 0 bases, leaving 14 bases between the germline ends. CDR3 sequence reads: CASSILLAPMNTEAFF. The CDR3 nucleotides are TGTGCCAGTAGTATCCTTCTCGCACCGATGAACACTGAAGCTTTCTTT.

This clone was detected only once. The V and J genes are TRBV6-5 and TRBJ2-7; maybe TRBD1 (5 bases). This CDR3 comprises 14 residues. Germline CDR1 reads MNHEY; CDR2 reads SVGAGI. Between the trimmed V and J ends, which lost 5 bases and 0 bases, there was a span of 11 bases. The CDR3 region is CASSQQAFSYEQYF. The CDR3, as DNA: TGTGCCAGCAGTCAACAGGCATTCTCCTACGAGCAGTACTTC.

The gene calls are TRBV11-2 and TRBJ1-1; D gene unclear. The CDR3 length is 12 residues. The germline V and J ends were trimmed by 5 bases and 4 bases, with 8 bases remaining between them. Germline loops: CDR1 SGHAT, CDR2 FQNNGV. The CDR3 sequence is CASSTWTTEAFF. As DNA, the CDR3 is TGTGCCAGCAGCACCTGGACCACTGAAGCTTTCTTT. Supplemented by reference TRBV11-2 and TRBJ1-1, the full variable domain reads EAGVAQSPRYKIIEKRQSVAFWCNPISGHATLYWYQQILGQGPKLLIQFQNNGVVDDSQLPKDRFSAERLKGVDSTLKIQPAKLEDSAVYLCASSTWTTEAFFGQGTRLTVV.

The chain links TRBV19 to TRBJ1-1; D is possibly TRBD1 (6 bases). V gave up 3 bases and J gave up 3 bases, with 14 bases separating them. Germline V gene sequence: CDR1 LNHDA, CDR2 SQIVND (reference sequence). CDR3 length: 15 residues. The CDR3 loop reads CASSMGRGRYTEAFF. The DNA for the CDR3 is TGTGCCAGTAGTATGGGCCGGGGGCGATACACTGAAGCTTTCTTT.

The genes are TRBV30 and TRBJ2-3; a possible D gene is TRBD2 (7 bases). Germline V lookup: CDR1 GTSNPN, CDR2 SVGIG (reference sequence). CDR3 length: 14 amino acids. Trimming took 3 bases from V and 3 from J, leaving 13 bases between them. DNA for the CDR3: TGTGCCTGGAGGTGGGGGGGGCTTACAGATACGCAGTATTTT. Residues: CAWRWGGLTDTQYF.

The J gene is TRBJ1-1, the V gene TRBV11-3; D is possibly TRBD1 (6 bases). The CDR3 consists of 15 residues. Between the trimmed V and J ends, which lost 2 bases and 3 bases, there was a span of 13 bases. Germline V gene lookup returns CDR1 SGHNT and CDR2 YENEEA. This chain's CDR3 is CASSLSQGSDTEAFF. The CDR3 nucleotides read TGTGCCAGCAGCTTATCTCAGGGGTCTGACACTGAAGCTTTCTTT. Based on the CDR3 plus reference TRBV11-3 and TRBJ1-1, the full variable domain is EAGVVQSPRYKIIEKKQPVAFWCNPISGHNTLYWYLQNLGQGPELLIRYENEEAVDDSQLPKDRFSAERLKGVDSTLKIQPAELGDSAVYLCASSLSQGSDTEAFFGQGTRLTVV.

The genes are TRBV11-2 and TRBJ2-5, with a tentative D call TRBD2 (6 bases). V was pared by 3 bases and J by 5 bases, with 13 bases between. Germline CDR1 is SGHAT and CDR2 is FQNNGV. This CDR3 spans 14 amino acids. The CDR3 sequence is CASSFFVGGETQYF. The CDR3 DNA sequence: TGTGCCAGCAGCTTTTTTGTGGGAGGTGAGACCCAGTACTTC. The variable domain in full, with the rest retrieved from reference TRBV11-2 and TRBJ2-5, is EAGVAQSPRYKIIEKRQSVAFWCNPISGHATLYWYQQILGQGPKLLIQFQNNGVVDDSQLPKDRFSAERLKGVDSTLKIQPAKLEDSAVYLCASSFFVGGETQYFGPGTRLLVL.

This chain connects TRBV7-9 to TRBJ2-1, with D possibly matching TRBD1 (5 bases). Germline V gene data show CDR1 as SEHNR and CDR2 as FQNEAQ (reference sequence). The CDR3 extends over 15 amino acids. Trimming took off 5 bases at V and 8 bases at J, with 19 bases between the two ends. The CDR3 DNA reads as TGTGCCAGCAGCCCTGGAAGGGGTAGTTTGGATGAGCAGTTCTTC. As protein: CASSPGRGSLDEQFF. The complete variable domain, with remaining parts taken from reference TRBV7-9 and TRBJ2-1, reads DTGVSQNPRHKITKRGQNVTFRCDPISEHNRLYWYRQTLGQGPEFLTYFQNEAQLEKSRLLSDRFSAERPKGSFSTLEIQRTEQGDSAMYLCASSPGRGSLDEQFFGPGTRLTVL.

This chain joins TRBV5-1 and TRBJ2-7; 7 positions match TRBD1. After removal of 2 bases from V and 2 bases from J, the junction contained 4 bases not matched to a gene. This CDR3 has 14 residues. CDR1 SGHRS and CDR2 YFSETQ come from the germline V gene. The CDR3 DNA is TGCGCCAGCAGCTTAAGGGACAGTACCTACGAGCAGTACTTC. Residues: CASSLRDSTYEQYF.

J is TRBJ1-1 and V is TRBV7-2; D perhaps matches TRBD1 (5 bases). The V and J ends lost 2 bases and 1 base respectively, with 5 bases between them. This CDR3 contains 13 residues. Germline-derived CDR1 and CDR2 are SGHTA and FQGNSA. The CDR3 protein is CASSLTGNTEAFF. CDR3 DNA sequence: TGTGCCAGCAGCTTAACAGGGAACACTGAAGCTTTCTTT. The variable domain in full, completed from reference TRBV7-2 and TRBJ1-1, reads GAGVSQSPSNKVTEKGKDVELRCDPISGHTALYWYRQSLGQGLEFLIYFQGNSAPDKSGLPSDRFSAERTGGSVSTLTIQRTQQEDSAVYLCASSLTGNTEAFFGQGTRLTVV.

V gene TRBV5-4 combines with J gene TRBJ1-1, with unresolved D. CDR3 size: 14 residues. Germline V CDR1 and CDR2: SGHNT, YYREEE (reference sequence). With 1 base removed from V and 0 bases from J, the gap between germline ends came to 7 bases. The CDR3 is CASSLSGVNTEAFF. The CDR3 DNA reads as TGTGCCAGCAGCTTGTCCGGTGTGAACACTGAAGCTTTCTTT.

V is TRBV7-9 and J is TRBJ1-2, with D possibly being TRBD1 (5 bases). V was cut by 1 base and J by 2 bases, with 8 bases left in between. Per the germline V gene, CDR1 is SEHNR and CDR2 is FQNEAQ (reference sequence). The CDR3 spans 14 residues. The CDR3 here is CASSLVGGNYGYTF. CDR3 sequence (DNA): TGTGCCAGCAGCTTAGTGGGGGGGAACTATGGCTACACCTTC.

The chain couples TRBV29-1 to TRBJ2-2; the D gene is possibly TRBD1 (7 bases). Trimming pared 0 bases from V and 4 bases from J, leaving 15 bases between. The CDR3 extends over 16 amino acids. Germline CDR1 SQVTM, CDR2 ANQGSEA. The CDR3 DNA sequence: TGCAGCGTTGAAGATACCAGGGGGGTGGCCACCGGGGAGCTGTTTTTT. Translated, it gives CSVEDTRGVATGELFF.